The clone carrying this TCR beta chain was counted a few times. The repertoire was sequenced with immunoSEQ multiplex PCR; TCRdb's copy has only in-frame clones and lacks some. The table has approximately 190,000 clones, roughly 82% seen once. Per germline, CDR1 LNHDA and CDR2 SQIVND (reference sequence). Trimming left V 1 base short and J 2 bases short, with 9 bases between. This CDR3 is built from 14 residues. The entry originates in a study of blood T cell repertoires in COVID-19. Sequenced sample: peripheral blood. This TCR was recovered from a woman between 25 and 40 years old with acute or convalescent COVID-19. The chain joins TRBV19 to TRBJ2-7; the D gene is possibly TRBD2 (5 bases). CDR3 coding DNA: TGTGCCAGTAGTATAGTCCACGGGACCTACGAGCAGTACTTC. Translation: CASSIVHGTYEQYF.